The 6 T cell receptor beta chains in this list originate from one sample, sequenced in a study of identical twins. TCRdb used MiXCR to reprocess the 5' RACE reads, holding one entry per CDR3 protein. The sample consists of around 220,000 distinct CDR3 sequences, more than 9% of them appearing once. The sample consisted of memory T cells sorted from blood. These receptors came from a man in his fifties or sixties in good health.

The J gene is TRBJ1-1, the V gene TRBV28; D is possibly TRBD1 (5 bases). Trimming removed 4 bases at V and 13 bases at J, with 22 bases between. The CDR3 sequence is 14 residues long. Per the germline V gene, CDR1 is MDHEN and CDR2 is SYDVKM. CDR3 loop: CASSSADSGWKIFF. As DNA, the CDR3 is TGTGCCAGCAGTTCAGCAGATTCAGGGTGGAAGATTTTCTTT.

This clonotype was counted a few times. The rearrangement links TRBV2 to TRBJ2-3; 8 bases map to TRBD2. CDR3 length: 17 residues. Germline loops: CDR1 SNHLY, CDR2 FYNNEI. The J segment lost 1 base and the V segment lost 4 bases, leaving 10 bases of the junction unmatched. Written as DNA, the CDR3 is TGTGCCAGCAGTGTCTGGCCGGGAGGGCTCCGCACAGATACGCAGTATTTT. The encoded protein is CASSVWPGGLRTDTQYF.

This clonotype has at least ten counts. The CDR3 nucleotides are TGTGCCAGCAGCTTGACGGGGGGGCCCTCCGGGGAGCTGTTTTTT. The encoded protein is CASSLTGGPSGELFF. J is TRBJ2-2 and V is TRBV7-9; the match to TRBD2 covers 8 bases. The CDR3 extends over 15 amino acids. Trimming at V came to 3 bases and at J to 6 bases, leaving 6 bases not matched to a gene. The V gene's germline CDR1 is SEHNR and CDR2 FQNEAQ (reference sequence). Filled out from reference TRBV7-9 and TRBJ2-2, the complete variable domain reads DTGVSQNPRHKITKRGQNVTFRCDPISEHNRLYWYRQTLGQGPEFLTYFQNEAQLEKSRLLSDRFSAERPKGSFSTLEIQRTEQGDSAMYLCASSLTGGPSGELFFGEGSRLTVL.

This clonotype has a count of ten or more. The rearrangement uses TRBV7-2 and TRBJ1-2, with D perhaps TRBD1 (5 bases). Germline lookup yields CDR1 SGHTA and CDR2 FQGNSA. The CDR3 is 15 amino acids. The V and J ends lost 5 bases and 7 bases respectively, with 20 bases between them. The CDR3, as DNA: TGTGCCAGCAGCCCCTCACAAGCAGGGAGCGGTGGCTACACCTTC. This gives the protein CASSPSQAGSGGYTF.

This chain's CDR3 is CASSGTSGSRVYEQYF. DNA for the CDR3: TGTGCCAGCAGCGGGACTAGCGGGAGTAGGGTCTACGAGCAGTACTTC. The rearrangement joins TRBV7-8 to TRBJ2-7, with TRBD2 matching 14 bases. The CDR3 length is 16 residues. CDR1 is SGHVS and CDR2 is FQNEAQ in the germline V gene. Trimming cost V 5 bases and J 3 bases; bases outside gene matches: 6. Supplemented by reference TRBV7-8 and TRBJ2-7, the full variable domain reads GAGVSQSPRYKVAKRGQDVALRCDPISGHVSLFWYQQALGQGPEFLTYFQNEAQLDKSGLPSDRFFAERPEGSVSTLKIQRTQQEDSAVYLCASSGTSGSRVYEQYFGPGTRLTVT.

This clonotype was seen more than once but under ten times. The V gene is TRBV20-1, the J gene TRBJ2-6, with D uncertain. Trimming took 0 bases from V and 0 from J, leaving 12 bases between them. Germline CDR1 DFQATT, CDR2 SNEGSKA (reference sequence). The CDR3 contains 17 residues. CDR3 region: CSAREFGSYSGANVLTF. The CDR3 DNA reads TGCAGTGCTAGAGAGTTTGGTTCATACTCTGGGGCCAACGTCCTGACTTTC.